Below, 28 T cell receptor beta chains from the same sample are listed, as sequenced in a study of memory B cells and T cells in multiple sclerosis. Data came from immunoSEQ multiplex PCR; TCRdb stores just in-frame clones and leaves some out. The top ten hold 25% to 40% of the sample, which has over 6,500 clones, roughly 50% seen once. The sequenced sample was memory (CD45RO+) CD8+ T cells from blood. These receptors all stem from a human donor with multiple sclerosis.

For this clone: Relative to the germline gene, one junction end is altered; a read error may explain this. This specimen includes other DNA sequences encoding the same CDR3. This chain connects TRBV30 to TRBJ2-7, with 8 positions matching TRBD1. The CDR3 is 13 residues long. From germline, CDR1 is GTSNPN and CDR2 SVGIG (reference sequence). CDR3 bases: TGTGCCTGGAGTGTTGGACAGGGCTACGAGCAGTACTTT. Amino acids: CAWSVGQGYEQYF.

The chain is built from TRBV6-5 and TRBJ2-3, with 11 bases aligning to TRBD1. Per the germline V gene, CDR1 is MNHEY and CDR2 is SVGAGI. The CDR3 loop spans 15 amino acids. With 5 bases clipped from V and 5 bases from J, the junction kept 6 bases outside the gene matches. The CDR3 loop is CASSAGTGGIDTQYF. CDR3 nucleotides: TGTGCCAGCAGTGCCGGGACAGGGGGAATAGATACGCAGTATTTT.

The chain has TRBV9 and TRBJ2-1; 9 nucleotides match TRBD2. The length of the CDR3 is 14 residues. Germline V gene sequence: CDR1 SGDLS, CDR2 YYNGEE. Trimming took 2 bases from V and 7 from J; bases not matched to a gene: 4. CDR3 loop: CASSVAGGLNEQFF. CDR3 sequence (DNA): TGTGCCAGCAGCGTGGCGGGGGGGCTGAATGAGCAGTTCTTC. Complete variable domain (other parts from reference TRBV9 and TRBJ2-1): DSGVTQTPKHLITATGQRVTLRCSPRSGDLSVYWYQQSLDQGLQFLIQYYNGEERAKGNILERFSAQQFPDLHSELNLSSLELGDSALYFCASSVAGGLNEQFFGPGTRLTVL.

For this clone: An end of the junction differs from the germline gene, which may be a read error. The CDR3 loop reads CANSPGGYIPDEAFF. The CDR3 region has the DNA TGTGCCAACAGCCCCGGCGGGTACATACCGGATGAAGCTTTCTTT. V usage is TRBV9 and J usage is TRBJ1-1; D is unclear. CDR3 size: 15 residues. Germline V lookup: CDR1 SGDLS, CDR2 YYNGEE. Drawing the rest from reference TRBV9 and TRBJ1-1, the complete variable domain is DSGVTQTPKHLITATGQRVTLRCSPRSGDLSVYWYQQSLDQGLQFLIQYYNGEERAKGNILERFSAQQFPDLHSELNLSSLELGDSALYFCANSPGGYIPDEAFFGQGTRLTVV.

The J gene is TRBJ2-1, the V gene TRBV6-4, with 11 nucleotides matching TRBD2. The V gene's germline CDR1 is MRHNA and CDR2 SNTAGT. CDR3 length equals 16 residues. The V segment lost 6 bases and the J segment 5 bases; nucleotides outside the gene matches: 9. The CDR3 coding sequence is TGTGCCAGCAGCGCCACGACTAGCGGGATTCACAATGAGCAGTTCTTC. This sequence encodes CASSATTSGIHNEQFF.

Details on this clone: Other DNA variants within this sample encode the same CDR3. V usage is TRBV7-8 and J usage is TRBJ2-7, with a tentative D call TRBD2 (6 bases). CDR3 length equals 14 residues. Germline V CDR1 and CDR2: SGHVS, FQNEAQ. Trimming removed 5 bases from V and 4 bases from J, with 15 bases in between. The CDR3, as DNA: TGTGCCAGCAGCCCACCAGCGGGTAGATACGAGCAGTACTTC. Its protein product is CASSPPAGRYEQYF.

This clone was seen only a few times. The same CDR3 can be traced to other DNA sequences in this sample. This chain joins TRBV2 and TRBJ2-7; TRBD1 agrees at 7 bases. CDR1 and CDR2 (germline): SNHLY, FYNNEI. V lost 4 bases, J lost 2 bases, and 2 bases stayed unmatched. CDR3 length: 13 residues. The CDR3 here is CASSVGGPYEQYF. CDR3 DNA sequence: TGTGCCAGCAGTGTAGGGGGCCCCTACGAGCAGTACTTC.

The V gene is TRBV15, the J gene TRBJ2-7; 8 bases are shared with TRBD1. The trim removed 5 bases at V and 3 bases at J, leaving 15 bases unmatched. CDR1 LNHNV and CDR2 YYDKDF come from the germline V gene (reference sequence). CDR3 size: 17 residues. CDR3 coding DNA: TGTGCCACCAGCCCCAGGGGGCAGGTGGGTCACTACTACGAGCAGTACTTC. This codes for CATSPRGQVGHYYEQYF.

The chain joins TRBV19 to TRBJ1-1, with unresolved D. The CDR3 runs to 13 residues. Trimming removed 6 bases from V and 2 bases from J, with 10 bases in between. The germline V gene has CDR1 LNHDA and CDR2 SQIVND (reference sequence). CDR3 loop: CASRAQFNTEAFF. The DNA of the CDR3 is TGTGCCAGTAGGGCCCAATTCAACACTGAAGCTTTCTTT.

CDR3 in amino acids: CASSLATGGRTEAFF. The CDR3 DNA follows: TGTGCCAGCAGCTTAGCCACAGGGGGCAGGACTGAAGCTTTCTTT. The chain links TRBV7-6 to TRBJ1-1, with 9 bases that match TRBD1. Trimming took 0 bases from V and 5 from J; bases not matched to a gene: 4. Germline loops: CDR1 SGHVS, CDR2 FNYEAQ. The CDR3 loop spans 15 amino acids.

The chain uses TRBV29-1 and TRBJ2-5; 8 nucleotides align to TRBD2. V dropped 3 bases and J dropped 1; count of bases not matched to a gene: 10. The CDR3 sequence is 16 residues long. Germline V gene sequence: CDR1 SQVTM, CDR2 ANQGSEA. The CDR3 coding sequence is TGCAGCGTTGACGGGCTAGCGGGCCCTACCCAAGAGACCCAGTACTTC. Residues: CSVDGLAGPTQETQYF. Variable domain in full (rest from reference TRBV29-1 and TRBJ2-5): SAVISQKPSRDICQRGTSLTIQCQVDSQVTMMFWYRQQPGQSLTLIATANQGSEATYESGFVIDKFPISRPNLTFSTLTVSNMSPEDSSIYLCSVDGLAGPTQETQYFGPGTRLLVL.

The V call is TRBV5-4, the J call TRBJ1-5; 8 positions match TRBD1. CDR3 length: 13 amino acids. Germline V CDR1 and CDR2: SGHNT, YYREEE (reference sequence). The V and J ends lost 4 bases and 4 bases, in that order; junction bases with no gene match: 1. The CDR3 loop reads CASSDRGNQPQHF. The CDR3 DNA reads TGTGCCAGCAGCGACAGGGGAAATCAGCCCCAGCATTTT. Using reference TRBV5-4 and TRBJ1-5 for the parts outside the CDR3, the full variable domain is ETGVTQSPTHLIKTRGQQVTLRCSSQSGHNTVSWYQQALGQGPQFIFQYYREEENGRGNFPPRFSGLQFPNYSSELNVNALELDDSALYLCASSDRGNQPQHFGDGTRLSIL.

This sequence joins TRBV6-4 and TRBJ2-2; 9 nucleotides line up with TRBD1. The V gene end was trimmed by 7 bases and the J gene end by 4 bases; junction bases not matched to a gene: 7. The CDR3 has 15 residues. CDR1 is MRHNA and CDR2 is SNTAGT in the germline V gene. The CDR3 here is CASNAGTGSTGELFF. For the CDR3, the DNA is TGTGCCAGCAATGCCGGGACAGGGAGCACCGGGGAGCTGTTTTTT.

The chain joins TRBV6-6 to TRBJ1-3, with no clear D. V dropped 8 bases and J dropped 0 bases, with 14 bases sitting between them. The CDR3 runs to 15 residues. The germline gives CDR1 MNHNY, CDR2 SVGAGI (reference sequence). The CDR3, as DNA: TGTGCCAGCTGCGCTCATGGGCTCTCTGGAAACACCATATATTTT. Residues: CASCAHGLSGNTIYF.

The V call is TRBV25-1, the J call TRBJ1-1, with D uncertain. Germline V gives CDR1 MGHDK, CDR2 SYGVNS. This CDR3 region has 13 residues. With 7 bases removed from V and 1 base from J, the gap between germline ends came to 10 bases. The CDR3 loop reads CASTRGGNTEAFF. In DNA, the CDR3 is TGTGCCAGCACCCGGGGAGGGAACACTGAAGCTTTCTTT.

This clone was seen a handful of times. The gene calls are TRBV9 and TRBJ2-1, with 7 bases lining up with TRBD2. V lost 1 base to trimming and J lost 2 bases; unmatched junction nucleotides: 6. This CDR3 contains 16 residues. Germline lookup yields CDR1 SGDLS and CDR2 YYNGEE. The CDR3: CASSVSMRGTYNEQFF. Written as DNA, the CDR3 is TGTGCCAGCAGCGTATCTATGCGGGGGACCTACAATGAGCAGTTCTTC.

A few counts support this clone. The V and J genes are TRBV9 and TRBJ2-3, with 8 bases matching TRBD2. The germline gives CDR1 SGDLS, CDR2 YYNGEE. The CDR3 loop spans 17 amino acids. The ends lost 4 bases at V and 4 bases at J; junction bases unmatched: 14. In nucleotides, the CDR3 is TGTGCCAGCAGCCCAGGTCCAAGCGGGAGTCAATCAGATACGCAGTATTTT. Translation gives CASSPGPSGSQSDTQYF.

This clone came up a few times. The rearrangement joins TRBV6-6 to TRBJ2-7; 8 positions match TRBD2. The CDR3 is 15 residues long. In germline, CDR1 is MNHNY, CDR2 SVGAGI (reference sequence). The V segment lost 7 bases and the J segment 3 bases; nucleotides outside the gene matches: 11. CDR3 nucleotide sequence: TGTGCCAGCAAAACCGGACTAGCCCCCCACTACGAGCAGTACTTC. Translated: CASKTGLAPHYEQYF.

The V and J genes are TRBV5-4 and TRBJ2-1; D possibly corresponds to TRBD2 (5 bases). From germline, CDR1 is SGHNT and CDR2 YYREEE (reference sequence). The germline V and J ends were trimmed by 4 bases and 5 bases, with 10 bases remaining between them. The CDR3 length is 13 residues. The CDR3 nucleotides read TGTGCCAGCAGCCTAGCAACCCACAATGAGCAGTTCTTC. It yields the protein CASSLATHNEQFF.

This clone was seen only a few times. CDR3 protein: CASSQDRGLGYEQYF. DNA for the CDR3: TGTGCCAGCAGCCAAGATCGTGGACTAGGCTACGAGCAGTACTTC. The chain recombines TRBV4-2 with TRBJ2-7; 7 positions match TRBD2. This CDR3 comprises 15 residues. The J segment lost 3 bases and the V segment lost 0 bases, leaving 5 bases of the junction unmatched. The germline V gene encodes CDR1 LGHNA and CDR2 YNFKEQ.

This chain links TRBV27 with TRBJ2-6; 12 bases are a match to TRBD2. The V gene end was trimmed by 5 bases and the J gene end by 9 bases; junction bases not matched to a gene: 2. Germline CDR1 MNHEY, CDR2 SMNVEV (reference sequence). The CDR3 spans 14 residues. CDR3 DNA sequence: TGTGCCAGCAGTCTAGCGGGAGGGATCAACGTCCTGACTTTC. It specifies CASSLAGGINVLTF.

This clone counts as medium-sized. This sequence joins TRBV5-6 and TRBJ1-5, with TRBD1 matching over 8 bases. V lost 0 bases, J lost 7 bases, and 6 bases stayed unmatched. The CDR3 covers 15 residues. Germline CDR1 SGHDT, CDR2 YYEEEE. The CDR3 here is CASSLAGTGEQPQHF. CDR3 sequence (DNA): TGTGCCAGCAGCTTGGCCGGGACAGGAGAACAGCCCCAGCATTTT.

The chain carries TRBV28 and TRBJ2-1; D possibly corresponds to TRBD2 (6 bases). V was shortened by 8 bases and J by 2 bases, with 13 bases between the two germline ends. Germline V gene data show CDR1 as MDHEN and CDR2 as SYDVKM. The CDR3 covers 14 residues. The CDR3 region is CASRLVGAYNEQFF. The CDR3 nucleotides are TGTGCCAGCCGACTAGTGGGTGCCTACAATGAGCAGTTCTTC.

The rearrangement uses TRBV29-1 and TRBJ1-2, with 9 nucleotides matching TRBD1. There are 14 residues in the CDR3. V lost 8 bases and J lost 6; bases outside the gene matches: 13. Per the germline V gene, CDR1 is SQVTM and CDR2 is ANQGSEA. Written as DNA, the CDR3 is TGCAGCACGAAGACAGGGGGGTCGTTCGATGGCTACACCTTC. Its protein product is CSTKTGGSFDGYTF.

The V and J genes are TRBV27 and TRBJ1-5; maybe TRBD1 (6 bases). CDR1 MNHEY and CDR2 SMNVEV come from the germline V gene (reference sequence). The CDR3 is made up of 14 amino acids. Trimming cost V 2 bases and J 3 bases, with 8 bases left between them. CDR3 residues: CASSLDRSNQPQHF. The DNA of the CDR3 is TGTGCCAGCAGTTTAGACAGGTCCAATCAGCCCCAGCATTTT.

This clone was recorded once. The chain couples TRBV7-9 to TRBJ2-5; D unclear. V dropped 6 bases and J dropped 1 base, with 12 bases sitting between them. The CDR3 covers 14 residues. The germline V gene encodes CDR1 SEHNR and CDR2 FQNEAQ (reference sequence). CDR3 DNA sequence: TGTGCCAGCAGTTTCGGTGGTGGCCAAGAGACCCAGTACTTC. This sequence encodes CASSFGGGQETQYF.

The V gene is TRBV7-9, the J gene TRBJ1-3, with 7 nucleotides matching TRBD1. The CDR3 runs 15 residues. Germline CDR1 SEHNR, CDR2 FQNEAQ (reference sequence). Trimming took 5 bases from V and 4 from J; bases not matched to a gene: 8. The CDR3 DNA reads as TGTGCCAGCAGCCTACCCGGGACAGAAGGAAACACCATATATTTT. Its translation: CASSLPGTEGNTIYF.

The rearrangement uses TRBV6-6 and TRBJ2-7; tentatively, D is TRBD1 (6 bases). Germline CDR1 MNHNY, CDR2 SVGAGI (reference sequence). Trimming left V 0 bases short and J 2 bases short, with 11 bases between. The CDR3 totals 15 residues. This chain's CDR3 is CASSYSDSAAYEQYF. CDR3 bases: TGTGCCAGCAGTTACTCGGACAGCGCAGCCTACGAGCAGTACTTC.